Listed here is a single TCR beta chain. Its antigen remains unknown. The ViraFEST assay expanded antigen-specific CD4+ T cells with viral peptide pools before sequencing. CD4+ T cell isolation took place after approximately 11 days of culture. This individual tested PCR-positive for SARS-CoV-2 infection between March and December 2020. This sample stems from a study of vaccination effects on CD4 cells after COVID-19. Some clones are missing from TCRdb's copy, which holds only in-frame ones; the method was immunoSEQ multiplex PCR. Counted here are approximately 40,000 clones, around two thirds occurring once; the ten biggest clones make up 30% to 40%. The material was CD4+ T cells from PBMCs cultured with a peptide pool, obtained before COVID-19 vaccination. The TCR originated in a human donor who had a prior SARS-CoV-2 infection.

The CDR3 sequence is CASSETNYNEQFF. CDR3 DNA sequence: TGTGCCAGCAGTGAGACTAATTACAATGAGCAGTTCTTC. This sequence joins TRBV25-1 and TRBJ2-1; D possibly corresponds to TRBD2 (5 bases). This CDR3 has 13 residues. From germline, CDR1 is MGHDK and CDR2 SYGVNS. Trimming cost V 3 bases and J 4 bases, with 7 bases left between them.